The 2 T cell receptor beta chains presented below share a single source sample, sequenced in a study of blood T cell repertoires in COVID-19. Sequencing used immunoSEQ multiplex PCR; TCRdb keeps in-frame clones, though not all of them. The sample lists some 70,000 clones; 87% were seen once. The sequenced material came from peripheral blood. Every receptor here comes from a man in his fifties or sixties with active COVID-19.

J is TRBJ1-2 and V is TRBV19; D unresolved. Germline V gene sequence: CDR1 LNHDA, CDR2 SQIVND (reference sequence). CDR3 length: 14 amino acids. V lost 4 bases to trimming and J lost 1 base, with 10 bases between them. The DNA for the CDR3 is TGTGCCAGTAGTAACCCGCGGGATAACTATGGCTACACCTTC. Translating gives CASSNPRDNYGYTF.

The chain links TRBV15 to TRBJ2-5; 8 positions agree with TRBD2. This CDR3 has 16 residues. J gave up 5 bases and V 0 bases, and 8 bases lay outside the gene matches. Per the germline V gene, CDR1 is LNHNV and CDR2 is YYDKDF (reference sequence). DNA of the CDR3: TGTGCCACCAGCAGAGATCCGGCTAGCGGGCGGGAGACCCAGTACTTC. This encodes CATSRDPASGRETQYF.